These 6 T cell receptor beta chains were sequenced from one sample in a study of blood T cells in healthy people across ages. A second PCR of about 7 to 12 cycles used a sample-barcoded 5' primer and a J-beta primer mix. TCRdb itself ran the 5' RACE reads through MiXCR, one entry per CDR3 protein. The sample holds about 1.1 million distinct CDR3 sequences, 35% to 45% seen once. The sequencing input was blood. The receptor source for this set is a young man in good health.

CDR3 residues: CASSFSGMVGGTDTQYF. The DNA for the CDR3 is TGCGCCAGCAGCTTTAGCGGGATGGTTGGCGGCACAGATACGCAGTATTTT. The V and J genes are TRBV5-1 and TRBJ2-3, with 8 nucleotides matching TRBD2. This CDR3 spans 17 amino acids. The germline gives CDR1 SGHRS, CDR2 YFSETQ. Trimming took 2 bases from V and 1 from J; bases not matched to a gene: 9.

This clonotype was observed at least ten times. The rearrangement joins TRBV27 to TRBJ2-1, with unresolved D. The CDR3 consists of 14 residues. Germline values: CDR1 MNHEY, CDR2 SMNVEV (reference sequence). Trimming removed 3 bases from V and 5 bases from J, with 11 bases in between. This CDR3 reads CASSLRDTHNEQFF. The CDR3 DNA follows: TGTGCCAGCAGTTTGCGAGACACCCACAATGAGCAGTTCTTC.

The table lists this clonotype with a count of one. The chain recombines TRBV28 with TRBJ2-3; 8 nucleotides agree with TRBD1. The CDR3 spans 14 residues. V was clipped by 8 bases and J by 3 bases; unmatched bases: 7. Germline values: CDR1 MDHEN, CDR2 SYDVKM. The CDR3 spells CASRGRGLTDTQYF. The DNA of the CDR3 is TGTGCCAGCCGGGGCAGGGGGCTGACAGATACGCAGTATTTT.

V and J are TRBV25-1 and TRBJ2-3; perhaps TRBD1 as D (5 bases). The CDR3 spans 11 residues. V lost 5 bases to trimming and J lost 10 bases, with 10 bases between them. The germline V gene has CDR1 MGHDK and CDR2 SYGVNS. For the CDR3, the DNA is TGTGCCAGCAGTTTGCAGGGTTCGCAGTATTTT. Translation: CASSLQGSQYF.

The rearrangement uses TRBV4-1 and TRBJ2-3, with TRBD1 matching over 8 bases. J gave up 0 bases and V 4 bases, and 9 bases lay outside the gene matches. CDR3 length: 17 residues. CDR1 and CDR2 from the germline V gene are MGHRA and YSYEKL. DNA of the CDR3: TGCGCCAGCAGCCTGCTTGCGCAGGGGGCTAGCACAGATACGCAGTATTTT. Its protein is CASSLLAQGASTDTQYF.

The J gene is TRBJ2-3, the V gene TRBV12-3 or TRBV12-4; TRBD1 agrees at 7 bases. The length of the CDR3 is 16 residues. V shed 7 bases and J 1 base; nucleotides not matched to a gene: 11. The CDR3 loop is CASTLSRGQGTDTQYF. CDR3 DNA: TGTGCCAGCACCTTATCTAGGGGGCAGGGCACAGATACGCAGTATTTT.